This T cell receptor beta chain stems from a study of early T cells in non-severe SARS-CoV-2 infection. One entry per CDR3 protein, called by TCRdb with MiXCR from the 5' RACE reads. The sample includes approximately 60,000 distinct CDR3 sequences, under 15% of them seen just once. The V gene lost 3 bases and the J gene lost 0 bases, with 9 bases spanning the gap. Germline CDR1 reads SNHLY; CDR2 reads FYNNEI. This CDR3 has 14 residues. This clonotype was counted at least ten times. The source material was whole blood. The TCR sequence derives from an adult who was a healthcare worker with PCR-confirmed SARS-CoV-2 infection or an uninfected control (not recorded which). The V gene is TRBV2, the J gene TRBJ2-7; D unresolved. CDR3 sequence: CASSDSPSSYEQYF. The CDR3 DNA is TGTGCCAGCAGTGACTCCCCTAGCTCCTACGAGCAGTACTTC.